The following is a T cell receptor (beta chain) sequence with its context. No antigen is known for it. This entry is derived from a study of T cell responses to AZD1222 COVID-19 vaccine. Study in general: Pooling of second doses given at about 4 or about 12 weeks was done.

The germline CDR1 and CDR2 sequences are MGHRA and YSYEKL. Trimming removed 0 bases from V and 0 bases from J, with 8 bases in between. CDR3 size: 16 residues. Data came from immunoSEQ multiplex PCR; TCRdb stores just in-frame clones and leaves some out. Found here are 150,000 to 200,000 clones, over 80% of them singletons; the top ten hold 5% to 7%. Study-level results: Clonal diversity may have been underestimated in mostly white British donors. Regions 160-218 and 743-854 dominated among vaccine-associated CD4 TCRs spanning spike.

This chain uses TRBV4-1 with TRBJ1-4; D is uncertain. The material was peripheral blood, obtained on day 0 of AZD1222 vaccination. The sequence was collected from an adult in good health. Here the CDR3 DNA reads TGCGCCAGCAGCCAAGATCACCAGGCAACTAATGAAAAACTGTTTTTT. Its protein product is CASSQDHQATNEKLFF.